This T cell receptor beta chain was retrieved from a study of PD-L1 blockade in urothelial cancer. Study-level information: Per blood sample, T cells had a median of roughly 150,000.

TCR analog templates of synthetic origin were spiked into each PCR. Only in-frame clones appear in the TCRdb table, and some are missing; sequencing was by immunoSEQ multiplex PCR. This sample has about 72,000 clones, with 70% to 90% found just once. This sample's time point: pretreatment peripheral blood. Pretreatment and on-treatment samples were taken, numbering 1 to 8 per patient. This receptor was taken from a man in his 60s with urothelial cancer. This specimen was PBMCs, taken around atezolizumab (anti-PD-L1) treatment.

CDR3: CAWTRGQGYQETQYF. The CDR3 nucleotides are TGTGCCTGGACCAGAGGACAGGGGTACCAAGAGACCCAGTACTTC. The chain links TRBV30 to TRBJ2-5, with 9 bases lining up with TRBD1. Trimming cost V 4 bases and J 0 bases; bases outside gene matches: 6. This CDR3 is 15 amino acids long. Germline lookup yields CDR1 GTSNPN and CDR2 SVGIG (reference sequence).